This T cell receptor (beta chain) appears in the sequencing data of a study of blood T cell repertoires in COVID-19 (TCRdb year 2020). In terms of the full investigation: The collaborator samples originated in the United States, Italy and Spain and spanned the acute and convalescent phases of COVID-19. The material from the prospective study consisted of cDNA or gDNA derived from T cells, B-cell-depleted T cells, or PBMCs. Deeply sampled blood TCRbeta repertoires from subjects exposed to, actively infected with, or recovered from COVID-19 were included in the dataset. A freely available public database, intended as a resource for researchers studying the immune response to SARS-CoV-2, is where the repertoires were released. Samples came from the ongoing ImmuneRACE study (first 160 participants) plus 1,254 subjects from 6 global collaborators. The sample metadata nearly always contained a de-identified subject ID, COVID-19 status, age in years and sex. Where HLA class I and class II types were available, the types were taken from metadata supplied by the sample provider, not from assay-based typing. Summary of the overall study and its limitations: The amount of clinical and demographic metadata varied by source and participant and was provided uncurated.

The immunoSEQ Assay, a bias-controlled multiplex PCR, was used to amplify TCRbeta CDR3 regions from genomic DNA. In the authors' own workflow: Within the assay, amplification of reference gene primers was used to estimate how many nucleated cells each sample contained. To quantify the absolute abundance of each unique TCRbeta CDR3 rearrangement, sequence reads were collapsed and filtered. For each sample, productive Simpson clonality was calculated as the square root of Simpson's diversity index over productive rearrangements. TCRdb provides this immuneACCESS table in a form limited to in-frame rearrangements. Some clones are lacking; in checked studies, under half of them reflect an unresolved V gene, and why the rest are absent is not known. V, J and clone size derive from that table, while D and trimming were established from the DNA sequence. Recorded for this sample are around 340,000 clones; just over 85% of them occurred a single time. The ten largest make up about 4.2% of the sample.

V loses 3 bases at its end and J loses 7 bases; junction bases beyond the gene matches: 6. Sequences LGHNA (CDR1) and YSLEER (CDR2) are obtained from the germline V gene. From the cysteine through the phenylalanine, the CDR3 covers 14 amino acids. The read is trimmed to its CDR3 DNA, 42 bases read in frame from base 1. Note on this clone: No antigen is known for it. Per-nucleotide qualities are absent, and no much larger clonotype sits a single base away.

In the prospective study, participants were 18 to 89 years old, resided in about two dozen geographic areas of the United States, and were enrolled through a virtual design. To assign participants to cohorts, the prospective study relied on clinical history that participants themselves reported in a screening survey and a study questionnaire. In the prospective study, whole blood, serum and a nasopharyngeal or oropharyngeal swab were collected from each participant by mobile phlebotomists. Additional blood draws and questionnaires over an approximately 2-month period could optionally be provided by prospective study participants. Before DNA extraction, prospective study blood samples were shipped either frozen or at room temperature.

The clonotype originates from a woman aged 40 to 49 with acute COVID-19. This sequence uses TRBV4-3 and TRBJ2-1; the central 7 bases match TRBD1. The sequencing input was PBMCs or T cells enriched from blood (not recorded which). The CDR3 amino acid sequence is: CASSQDTGVNEQFF. The sequenced DNA: TGCGCCAGCAGCCAGGATACAGGGGTTAATGAGCAGTTCTTC.